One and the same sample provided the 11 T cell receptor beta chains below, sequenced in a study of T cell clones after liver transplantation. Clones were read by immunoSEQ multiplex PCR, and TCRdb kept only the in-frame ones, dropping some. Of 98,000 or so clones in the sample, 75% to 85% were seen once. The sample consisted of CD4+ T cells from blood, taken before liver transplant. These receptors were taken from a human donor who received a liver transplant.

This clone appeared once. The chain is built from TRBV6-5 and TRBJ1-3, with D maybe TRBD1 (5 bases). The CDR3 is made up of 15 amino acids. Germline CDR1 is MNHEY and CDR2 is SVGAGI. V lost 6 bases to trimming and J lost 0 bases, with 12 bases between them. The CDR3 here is CASSDPGGSGNTIYF. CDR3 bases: TGTGCCAGCAGCGATCCGGGGGGCTCTGGAAACACCATATATTTT.

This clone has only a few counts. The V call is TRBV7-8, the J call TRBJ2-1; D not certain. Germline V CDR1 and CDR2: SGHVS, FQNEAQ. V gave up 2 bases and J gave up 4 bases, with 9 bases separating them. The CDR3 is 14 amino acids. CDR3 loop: CASSLSWSYNEQFF. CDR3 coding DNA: TGTGCCAGCAGCTTATCATGGAGTTACAATGAGCAGTTCTTC.

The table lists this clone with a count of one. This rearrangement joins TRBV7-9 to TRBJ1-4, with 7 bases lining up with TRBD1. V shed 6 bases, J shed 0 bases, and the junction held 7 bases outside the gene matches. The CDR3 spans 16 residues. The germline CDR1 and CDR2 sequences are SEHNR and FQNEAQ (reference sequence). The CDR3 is CASSVGRGSTNEKLFF. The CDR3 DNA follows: TGTGCCAGCAGTGTAGGCAGGGGGTCAACTAATGAAAAACTGTTTTTT.

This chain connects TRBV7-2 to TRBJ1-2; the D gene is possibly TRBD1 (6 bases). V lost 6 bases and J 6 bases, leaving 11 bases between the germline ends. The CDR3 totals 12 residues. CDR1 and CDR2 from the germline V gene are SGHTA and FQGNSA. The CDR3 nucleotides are TGTGCCAGCAGAGGGGGGGAAGATGGCTACACCTTC. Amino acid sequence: CASRGGEDGYTF.

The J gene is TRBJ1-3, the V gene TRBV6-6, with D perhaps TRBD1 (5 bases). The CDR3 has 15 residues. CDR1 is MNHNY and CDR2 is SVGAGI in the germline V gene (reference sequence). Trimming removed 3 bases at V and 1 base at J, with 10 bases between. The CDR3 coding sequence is TGTGCCAGCAGTTATACCGCAGGGTCTGGAAACACCATATATTTT. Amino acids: CASSYTAGSGNTIYF.

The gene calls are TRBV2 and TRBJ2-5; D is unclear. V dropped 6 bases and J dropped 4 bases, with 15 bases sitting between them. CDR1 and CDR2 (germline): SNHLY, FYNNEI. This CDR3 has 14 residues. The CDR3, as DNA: TGTGCCAGCAGCCCCGGGTCTTTGGGAGAGACCCAGTACTTC. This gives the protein CASSPGSLGETQYF.

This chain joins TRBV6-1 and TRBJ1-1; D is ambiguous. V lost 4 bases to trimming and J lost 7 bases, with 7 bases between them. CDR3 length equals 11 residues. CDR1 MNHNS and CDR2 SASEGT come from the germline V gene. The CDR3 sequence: CASSVYFEAFF. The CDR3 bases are TGTGCCAGCAGTGTATATTTTGAAGCTTTCTTT.

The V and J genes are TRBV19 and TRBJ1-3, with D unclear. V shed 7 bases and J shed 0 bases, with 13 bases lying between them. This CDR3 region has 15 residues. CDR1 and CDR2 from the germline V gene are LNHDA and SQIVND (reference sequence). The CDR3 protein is CASMGGRSSGNTIYF. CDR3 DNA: TGTGCCAGTATGGGCGGCCGCAGCTCTGGAAACACCATATATTTT.

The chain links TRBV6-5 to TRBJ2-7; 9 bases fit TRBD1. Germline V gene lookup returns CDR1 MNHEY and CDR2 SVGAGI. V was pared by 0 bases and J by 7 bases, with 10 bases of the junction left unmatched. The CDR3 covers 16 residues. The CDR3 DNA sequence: TGTGCCAGCAGTTACTCGATGCCGGACAGGGGTTGGGAGCAGTACTTC. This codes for CASSYSMPDRGWEQYF.

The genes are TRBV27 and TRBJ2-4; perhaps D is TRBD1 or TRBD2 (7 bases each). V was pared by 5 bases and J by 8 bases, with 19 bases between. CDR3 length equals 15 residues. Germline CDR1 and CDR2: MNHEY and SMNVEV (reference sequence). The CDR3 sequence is CASSPSGGGGYIQYF. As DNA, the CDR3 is TGTGCCAGCAGTCCCTCAGGGGGGGGAGGTTACATTCAGTACTTC.

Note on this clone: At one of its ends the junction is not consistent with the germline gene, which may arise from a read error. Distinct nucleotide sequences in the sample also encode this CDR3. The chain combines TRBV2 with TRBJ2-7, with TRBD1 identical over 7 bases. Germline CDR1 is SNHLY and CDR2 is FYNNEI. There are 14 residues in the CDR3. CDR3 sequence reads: CASSQGPPSYEQYF. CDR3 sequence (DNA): TGTGCCTCTTCACAGGGGCCACCCTCCTACGAGCAATACTTC.